This T cell receptor (beta chain) was sequenced in a study of OX40 agonist ivuxolimab in advanced cancers. In the study overall: One patient with hepatocellular carcinoma and two with cutaneous melanoma, three in all, had partial responses.

V dropped 6 bases and J dropped 6 bases, with 23 bases sitting between them. Germline V gene data show CDR1 as SNHLY and CDR2 as FYNNEI. This CDR3 has 16 residues. Method: immunoSEQ multiplex PCR; TCRdb's copy keeps in-frame clones and lacks some. The sample shows some 26,000 clones, 80% to 85% of them seen only once. This clone is termed medium-sized. Its antigen is undetermined. General study points: At doses 0.1 to 3.0 mg/kg, CD4+ and CD8+ clones expanded.

This chain joins TRBV2 and TRBJ1-2; D is undetermined. The material was CD4+ or CD8+ T cells sorted from blood, obtained in a trial of the OX40 agonist ivuxolimab. This sequence originates from an adult with an advanced solid tumor such as melanoma, head and neck, liver or kidney cancer. The chain's CDR3 is CASSLISRARKDGYTF. Written as DNA, the CDR3 is TGTGCCAGCAGCCTAATAAGTCGCGCACGGAAGGATGGCTACACCTTC.